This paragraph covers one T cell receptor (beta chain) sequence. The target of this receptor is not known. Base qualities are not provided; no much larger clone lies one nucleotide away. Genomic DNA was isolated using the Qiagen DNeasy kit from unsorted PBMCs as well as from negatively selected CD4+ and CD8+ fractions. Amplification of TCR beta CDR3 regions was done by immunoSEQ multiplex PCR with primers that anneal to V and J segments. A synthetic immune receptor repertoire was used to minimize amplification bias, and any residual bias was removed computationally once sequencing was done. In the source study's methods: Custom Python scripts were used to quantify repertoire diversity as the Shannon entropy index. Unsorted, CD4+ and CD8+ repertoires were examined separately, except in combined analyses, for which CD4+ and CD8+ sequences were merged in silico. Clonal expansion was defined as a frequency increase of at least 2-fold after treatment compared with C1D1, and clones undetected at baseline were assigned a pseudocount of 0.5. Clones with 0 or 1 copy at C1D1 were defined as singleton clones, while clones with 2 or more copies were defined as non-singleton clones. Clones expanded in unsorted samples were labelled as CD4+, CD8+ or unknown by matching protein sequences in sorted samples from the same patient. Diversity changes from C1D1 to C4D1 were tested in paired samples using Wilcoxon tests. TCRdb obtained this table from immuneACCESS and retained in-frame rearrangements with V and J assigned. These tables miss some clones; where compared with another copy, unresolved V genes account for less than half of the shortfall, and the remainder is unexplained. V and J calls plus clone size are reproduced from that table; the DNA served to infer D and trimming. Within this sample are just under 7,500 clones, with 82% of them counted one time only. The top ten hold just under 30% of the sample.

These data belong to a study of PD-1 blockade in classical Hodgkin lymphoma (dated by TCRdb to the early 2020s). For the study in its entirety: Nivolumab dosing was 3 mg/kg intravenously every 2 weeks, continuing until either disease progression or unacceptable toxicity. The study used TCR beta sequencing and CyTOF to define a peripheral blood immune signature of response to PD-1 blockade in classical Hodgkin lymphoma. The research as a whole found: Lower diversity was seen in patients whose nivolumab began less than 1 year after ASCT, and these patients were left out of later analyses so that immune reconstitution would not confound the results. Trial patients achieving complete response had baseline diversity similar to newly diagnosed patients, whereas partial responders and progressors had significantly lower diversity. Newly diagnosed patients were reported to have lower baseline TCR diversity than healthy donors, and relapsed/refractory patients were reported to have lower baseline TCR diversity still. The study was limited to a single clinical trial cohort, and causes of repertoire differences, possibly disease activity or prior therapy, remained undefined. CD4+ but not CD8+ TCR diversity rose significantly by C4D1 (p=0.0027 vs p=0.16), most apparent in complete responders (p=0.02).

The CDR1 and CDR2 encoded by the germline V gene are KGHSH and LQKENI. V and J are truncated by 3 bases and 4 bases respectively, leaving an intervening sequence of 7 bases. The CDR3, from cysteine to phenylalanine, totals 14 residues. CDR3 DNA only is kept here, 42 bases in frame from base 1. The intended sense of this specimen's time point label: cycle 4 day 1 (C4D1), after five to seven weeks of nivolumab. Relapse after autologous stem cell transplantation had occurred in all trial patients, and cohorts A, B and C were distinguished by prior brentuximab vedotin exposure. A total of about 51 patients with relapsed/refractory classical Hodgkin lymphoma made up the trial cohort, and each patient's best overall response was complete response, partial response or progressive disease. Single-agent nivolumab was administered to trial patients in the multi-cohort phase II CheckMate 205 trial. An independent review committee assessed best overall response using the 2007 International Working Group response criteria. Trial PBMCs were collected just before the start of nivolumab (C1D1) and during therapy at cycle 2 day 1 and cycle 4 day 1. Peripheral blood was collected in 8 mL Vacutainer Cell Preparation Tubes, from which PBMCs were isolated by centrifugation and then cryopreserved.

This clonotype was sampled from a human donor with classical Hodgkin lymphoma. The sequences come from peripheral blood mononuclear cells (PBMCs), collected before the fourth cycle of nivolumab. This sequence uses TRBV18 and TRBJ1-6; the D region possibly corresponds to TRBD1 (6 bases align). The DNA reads TGTGCCAGCTCACCCGGACAGTATAATTCACCCCTCCACTTT. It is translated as CASSPGQYNSPLHF.